The 25 T cell receptor beta chains presented below share a single source sample, sequenced in a study of OX40 agonist ivuxolimab in advanced cancers. The library was built by means of the immunoSEQ multiplex PCR assay. Entries here come from immuneACCESS through TCRdb and include only in-frame sequences with V and J called. Some clones fail to appear in such tables; in the studies checked, an unresolved V gene covers under half of the shortfall, and the cause of the remainder is unknown. The sample records fewer than 130,000 clones, approximately 89% of which are singletons. Clones ranked in the top ten supply about 0.28% of the sample. Sequencing used CD4+ or CD8+ T cells sorted from blood, obtained in a trial of the OX40 agonist ivuxolimab. Receptors were obtained from an adult with an advanced solid tumor such as melanoma, head and neck, liver or kidney cancer.

The CDR3 spells CASSERGPPYNEQFF. As DNA, the CDR3 is TGTGCCAGCAGTGAACGGGGACCCCCCTACAATGAGCAGTTCTTC. The rearrangement joins TRBV6-1 to TRBJ2-1; D possibly uses TRBD1 or TRBD2 (5 bases each). The ends were cut back, 2 bases at V and 2 bases at J, with 10 bases in the middle. This CDR3 has 15 residues. Germline V gene sequence: CDR1 MNHNS, CDR2 SASEGT.

The chain carries TRBV18 and TRBJ1-1; D unresolved. The germline V and J ends were trimmed by 2 bases and 1 base, with 8 bases remaining between them. Germline assignment: CDR1 KGHSH and CDR2 LQKENI. This CDR3 is 14 amino acids long. Here the CDR3 DNA reads TGTGCCAGCTCACCAATTAACGGGAACACTGAAGCTTTCTTT. Its translation is CASSPINGNTEAFF.

V gene TRBV5-5 combines with J gene TRBJ1-1; D unclear. The CDR3 loop spans 13 amino acids. Per germline, CDR1 SGHKS and CDR2 YYEKEE (reference sequence). V lost 0 bases and J lost 7, with 10 bases in between. DNA for the CDR3: TGTGCCAGCAGCTTGGTGGTGCTGGTTGAAGCTTTCTTT. Protein sequence: CASSLVVLVEAFF.

The rearrangement links TRBV4-3 to TRBJ1-3; 7 bases are a match to TRBD1. The CDR3 has 14 amino acids. Unmatched junction bases numbered 2, after V lost 4 bases and J lost 2 bases. CDR1 LGHNA and CDR2 YSLEER come from the germline V gene. The CDR3 is CASSLGGTGNTIYF. CDR3 DNA sequence: TGCGCCAGCAGCCTAGGGGGCACTGGAAACACCATATATTTT.

Regarding this clone: One end of the junction is discordant with germline, which a read error may explain. This chain links TRBV5-4 with TRBJ2-5; 8 nucleotides line up with TRBD2. The CDR3 loop spans 14 amino acids. Germline loops: CDR1 SGHNT, CDR2 YYREEE (reference sequence). The CDR3 DNA is TGCGCCAGCAGCCAAGATTCAGCGGGAGCGACCCAGTACTTC. Encoded protein: CASSQDSAGATQYF.

This clone was recorded only once. The chain employs TRBV9 and TRBJ2-3; 8 bases are a match to TRBD2. The J segment lost 5 bases and the V segment lost 0 bases, leaving 5 bases of the junction unmatched. The length of the CDR3 is 15 residues. Germline CDR1 reads SGDLS; CDR2 reads YYNGEE. CDR3 amino acids: CASSVVASGLDTQYF. The CDR3 region has the DNA TGTGCCAGCAGCGTAGTGGCTAGCGGGTTAGATACGCAGTATTTT.

The chain's CDR3 is CASSQGQLGTQYF. The CDR3, as DNA: TGCGCCAGCAGCCAAGGTCAACTTGGTACGCAGTATTTT. The chain carries TRBV4-3 and TRBJ2-3, with D unclear. CDR3 size: 13 residues. Germline V gene lookup returns CDR1 LGHNA and CDR2 YSLEER. Deletions cut 1 base from V and 8 bases from J, with 10 bases between.

The chain couples TRBV7-2 to TRBJ1-1; D is undetermined. CDR3 length equals 15 residues. The V and J ends lost 1 base and 6 bases respectively, with 15 bases between them. The V gene's germline CDR1 is SGHTA and CDR2 FQGNSA. The CDR3 sequence: CASSLGGGGGPEAFF. Written as DNA, the CDR3 is TGTGCCAGCAGCTTAGGGGGAGGAGGAGGTCCTGAAGCTTTCTTT.

This chain uses TRBV19 with TRBJ2-7; 8 positions match TRBD1. Germline V gives CDR1 LNHDA, CDR2 SQIVND (reference sequence). The CDR3 spans 15 residues. Trimming at V came to 4 bases and at J to 3 bases, leaving 8 bases not matched to a gene. CDR3 in amino acids: CASSRQQGENYEQYF. DNA for the CDR3: TGTGCCAGTAGTAGACAACAGGGGGAGAACTACGAGCAGTACTTC.

V gene TRBV5-1 combines with J gene TRBJ2-3; 9 bases fit TRBD2. With V trimmed by 1 base and J by 0 bases, 3 bases remained unmatched. CDR1 and CDR2 from the germline V gene are SGHRS and YFSETQ. The CDR3 has 16 residues. The CDR3 nucleotides read TGCGCCAGCAGCTTGAATAGCGGGGGTAGCACAGATACGCAGTATTTT. It encodes CASSLNSGGSTDTQYF.

The chain recombines TRBV19 with TRBJ1-2; 7 bases fit TRBD1. V lost 9 bases to trimming and J lost 3 bases; unmatched junction nucleotides: 7. The CDR3 extends over 13 amino acids. Per germline, CDR1 LNHDA and CDR2 SQIVND (reference sequence). The CDR3, as DNA: TGTGCCAGCAGAAGGGACAGAGACTATGGCTACACCTTC. The encoded protein is CASRRDRDYGYTF. Complete variable domain (other parts from reference TRBV19 and TRBJ1-2): DGGITQSPKYLFRKEGQNVTLSCEQNLNHDAMYWYRQDPGQGLRLIYYSQIVNDFQKGDIAEGYSVSREKKESFPLTVTSAQKNPTAFYLCASRRDRDYGYTFGSGTRLTVV.

In this sample, this clone turned up once. V is TRBV5-1 and J is TRBJ2-7; 10 bases map to TRBD1. The CDR3 is made up of 16 amino acids. Trimming at V came to 1 base and at J to 2 bases, leaving 6 bases not matched to a gene. Germline V lookup: CDR1 SGHRS, CDR2 YFSETQ. CDR3 protein: CASSLKGQGSTYEQYF. The DNA for the CDR3 is TGCGCCAGCAGCTTGAAGGGACAGGGGTCAACCTACGAGCAGTACTTC. Complete variable domain (other parts from reference TRBV5-1 and TRBJ2-7): KAGVTQTPRYLIKTRGQQVTLSCSPISGHRSVSWYQQTPGQGLQFLFEYFSETQRNKGNFPGRFSGRQFSNSRSEMNVSTLELGDSALYLCASSLKGQGSTYEQYFGPGTRLTVT.

This chain joins TRBV27 and TRBJ1-6, with 8 bases matching TRBD1. Germline lookup yields CDR1 MNHEY and CDR2 SMNVEV (reference sequence). CDR3 length: 15 amino acids. J lost 12 bases, V lost 5 bases, and 12 bases had no gene match. CDR3 region: CASSQRTGPGGPLHF. The CDR3 bases are TGTGCCAGCAGTCAAAGGACAGGGCCGGGGGGACCCCTCCACTTT.

This chain connects TRBV18 to TRBJ1-1, with a weak D call TRBD1 (5 bases). The V end lost 3 bases, the J end lost 2 bases, and 10 bases lay between the germline ends. The CDR3 covers 14 residues. Germline CDR1 is KGHSH and CDR2 is LQKENI. DNA of the CDR3: TGTGCCAGCTCACCCCCGGGACGAAACACTGAAGCTTTCTTT. It yields the protein CASSPPGRNTEAFF. Complete variable domain (other parts from reference TRBV18 and TRBJ1-1): NAGVMQNPRHLVRRRGQEARLRCSPMKGHSHVYWYRQLPEEGLKFMVYLQKENIIDESGMPKERFSAEFPKEGPSILRIQQVVRGDSAAYFCASSPPGRNTEAFFGQGTRLTVV.

The rearrangement uses TRBV6-5 and TRBJ2-7; D unclear. Trimming removed 5 bases at V and 3 bases at J, with 8 bases between. The CDR3 totals 12 residues. Germline V gene sequence: CDR1 MNHEY, CDR2 SVGAGI. The CDR3 spells CASSEAVYEQYF. CDR3 nucleotide sequence: TGTGCCAGCAGTGAGGCAGTCTACGAGCAGTACTTC.

V is TRBV5-1 and J is TRBJ2-7; unclear D gene. The CDR3 is made up of 15 amino acids. V was pared by 5 bases and J by 2 bases, with 17 bases between. Germline V gene lookup returns CDR1 SGHRS and CDR2 YFSETQ. In DNA form, the CDR3 reads TGCGCCAGCAGACCCCCGGGTTTGCATACCTACGAGCAGTACTTC. It specifies CASRPPGLHTYEQYF.

This chain uses TRBV4-2 with TRBJ1-1, with 7 bases that match TRBD1. This CDR3 is built from 12 residues. Germline CDR1 and CDR2: LGHNA and YNFKEQ. V was pared by 3 bases and J by 7 bases, with 2 bases of the junction left unmatched. The CDR3 DNA sequence: TGTGCCAGCAGCCAGGACAGGTATGAAGCTTTCTTT. It encodes CASSQDRYEAFF.

This chain uses TRBV23-1 with TRBJ2-5; D uncertain. TRBV23-1 counts as an open reading frame of uncertain function. The CDR3 spans 15 residues. V was shortened by 0 bases and J by 1 base, with 9 bases between the two germline ends. DNA for the CDR3: TGCGCCAGCAGTCAATCGCCGGTCGGCCAAGAGACCCAGTACTTC. Protein: CASSQSPVGQETQYF.

The chain uses TRBV29-1 and TRBJ2-5; 11 bases line up with TRBD2. Looked up from germline, CDR1 is SQVTM and CDR2 is ANQGSEA. The J segment lost 3 bases and the V segment lost 7 bases, leaving 1 base of the junction unmatched. The CDR3 contains 12 residues. The chain's CDR3 is CSGSGGEETQYF. The CDR3 coding sequence is TGCAGCGGTAGCGGGGGGGAAGAGACCCAGTACTTC.

The chain has TRBV14 and TRBJ2-5, with D maybe TRBD2 (7 bases). Germline assignment: CDR1 SGHDN and CDR2 FVKESK. The V and J ends lost 4 bases and 9 bases respectively, with 21 bases between them. The length of the CDR3 is 15 residues. The CDR3 DNA reads TGTGCCAGCAGCCCGGGGGCGACTCCCCGGGGGGCCCAGTACTTC. This sequence encodes CASSPGATPRGAQYF.

The gene calls are TRBV5-1 and TRBJ1-4, with D perhaps matching TRBD1 (5 bases). CDR1 is SGHRS and CDR2 is YFSETQ in the germline V gene. This CDR3 contains 16 residues. Trimming removed 4 bases at V and 5 bases at J, with 18 bases between. This CDR3 is CASSTGVTARNEKLFF. CDR3 nucleotides: TGCGCCAGCAGCACGGGAGTGACAGCGAGGAATGAAAAACTGTTTTTT.

The chain joins TRBV11-2 to TRBJ2-7, with 13 positions matching TRBD2. Trimming took 4 bases from V and 2 from J; bases not matched to a gene: 5. There are 16 residues in the CDR3. Germline V gene lookup returns CDR1 SGHAT and CDR2 FQNNGV. CDR3 DNA sequence: TGTGCCAGCAGCTACACCGGGACTAGCGGGACCTACGAGCAGTACTTC. This gives the protein CASSYTGTSGTYEQYF.

This chain uses TRBV28 with TRBJ1-2; D not resolved. V dropped 5 bases and J dropped 4 bases, with 23 bases sitting between them. The CDR3 consists of 17 residues. Germline CDR1 reads MDHEN; CDR2 reads SYDVKM. DNA for the CDR3: TGTGCCAGCAGTCCACTGGCGGGAAGCCAGTCTGTCTATGGCTACACCTTC. As protein: CASSPLAGSQSVYGYTF.

The chain carries TRBV9 and TRBJ2-1; a weak D match, TRBD2 (6 bases). CDR1 is SGDLS, CDR2 YYNGEE, per germline. This CDR3 spans 15 amino acids. The V and J ends lost 3 bases and 5 bases respectively, with 15 bases between them. CDR3 sequence reads: CASSEGGRGHNEQFF. The CDR3 DNA is TGTGCCAGCAGCGAAGGTGGGCGGGGCCACAATGAGCAGTTCTTC.

This clone was seen just once. This chain connects TRBV19 to TRBJ2-3; 8 nucleotides agree with TRBD2. The CDR3 totals 14 residues. V trimming: 7 bases; J trimming: 2 bases; junction bases outside the gene matches: 5. Germline values: CDR1 LNHDA, CDR2 SQIVND (reference sequence). This CDR3 reads CASNSGRHTDTQYF. CDR3 sequence (DNA): TGTGCCAGTAACAGCGGGAGACACACAGATACGCAGTATTTT.